This note documents a single TCR beta chain sequence. Its antigen is unidentified. This specimen belongs to a study of cytomegalovirus exposure and HLA in healthy donors. General study results and limits: Evidence from a later analysis indicated that most CMV-associated TCR beta chains looked HLA-restricted. Cytomegalovirus-associated status was assigned to about 150 TCR beta chains. HLA allele associations emerged for around 15,000 TCR beta sequences in a later analysis, at 0.05 false discovery rate.

Primers for the PCR totalled 60 Vbeta and 13 Jbeta. The table came from immunoSEQ multiplex PCR; TCRdb's copy has only in-frame clones and leaves some out. In the table there are 220,000 or so clones, 70% to 80% of which are singletons. Germline CDR1 SGHTA, CDR2 FQGNSA. V was pared by 5 bases and J by 8 bases, with 12 bases of the junction left unmatched. CDR3 length: 15 amino acids. This TCR was sampled from a male donor in good health and CMV-seronegative. Material for sequencing was PBMCs. The chain couples TRBV7-2 to TRBJ2-1; 7 nucleotides match TRBD2. CDR3 protein: CASSEPGEGRHEQFF. The CDR3, as DNA: TGTGCCAGCAGCGAACCGGGGGAGGGCCGCCATGAGCAGTTCTTC. The full variable domain, in which reference TRBV7-2 and TRBJ2-1 provide the parts outside the CDR3, is GAGVSQSPSNKVTEKGKDVELRCDPISGHTALYWYRQSLGQGLEFLIYFQGNSAPDKSGLPSDRFSAERTGGSVSTLTIQRTQQEDSAVYLCASSEPGEGRHEQFFGPGTRLTVL.